This record concerns one TCR beta chain sequence. Its antigen is unknown. No base quality values were provided; no much bigger clone lies one nucleotide off. The same CDR3 can be traced to other DNA sequences in this sample. In the germline V gene, CDR1 corresponds to SGDLS and CDR2 to YYNGEE. The CDR3 runs 15 amino acids, cysteine and phenylalanine included. CDR3 DNA is the only sequence kept; it has 45 bases, read in frame from the first base. V ends up 2 bases short and J 5 bases short, with an unmatched junction base count of 2. Using the deep immunoSEQ assay, multiplex PCR amplified TCR CDR3 regions from genomic DNA. Extracted genomic DNA from each cell subset was distributed evenly across all wells of several immunoSEQ 96-well plates, and each plate was treated as a replicate. For sorted subsets, approximately 200 ng of genomic DNA, equivalent to some 30,000 T cell genomes, went into each replicate PCR. Purified libraries were quantified with a Qubit 3.0 fluorometer, sized on a Bioanalyzer 2100, and re-quantified with the KAPA Library Quantification kit. Each immunoSEQ 96-well plate was sequenced on its own single-read 150-cycle Illumina NextSeq 550 flow cell. On the study's bioinformatics: Because the immunoSEQ output held only junctional sequences and lacked quality scores, the filtering could not match the filtering applied to full-length reads. To assign V/J genes and CDR3, sequences were annotated against IMGT germline references using PyIR, a Python wrapper for IgBLAST v1.9. Reads with weak V/J assignments (E-value above 1e-6), missing CDR3, stop codons, out-of-frame junctions, or ambiguous translated residues were removed. V3J clonotypes were defined by identical inferred V gene, J gene, and CDR3 amino acid sequence. To compute the percentage overlap between repertoires, the number of shared unique clonotypes was divided by the size of the smaller repertoire. RTK rarefaction, the Chao1 estimator, and Recon v2.1 estimates of unobserved clonotypes were used to assess repertoire richness. Generation probabilities were computed with OLGA for all TCRbeta clonotypes obtained by the gDNA method from a few donors. TCRdb limited this immuneACCESS table to in-frame rearrangements with V and J called. A share of clones is missing; checked studies link under half to unresolved V genes, and the rest is unexplained. Clone size and the V and J calls come from that table; the DNA yielded D and trimming. The sample data list millions of clones, and approximately 90% of these were observed just once. 0.11% to 0.15% of the sample goes to the ten largest clones.

The sample originates from a study of shared clonotypes between healthy human individuals (dated by TCRdb to about 2020). Some background on the complete study: A few men and a couple of women, aged 18 to 49 years, made up the cohort. Per donor, three plates each were used for CD4 naive and CD4 memory, two for CD8 naive, and one for CD8 memory. To estimate repertoire size and how much clonotype sharing occurs between individuals, the study deeply sequenced the blood TCR repertoires of roughly 5 healthy adults. Different laboratories and diverse techniques were used to prepare libraries and sequence TCR repertoires, to increase sequencing depth and limit assay-specific biases. Each donor's leukapheresis produced roughly between roughly 0.85 and 9.5 billion PBMCs.

The donors were healthy, HIV-negative adults with no recently reported acute infections or vaccinations. Every donor was a Caucasian adult living in Nashville, Tennessee, USA. CD4+ T cells were enriched by magnetic negative selection; naive cells were then positively selected on CD45RA, and the negative fraction formed the memory subset. Blood was obtained by leukapheresis, after which PBMCs were separated by Ficoll-Histopaque density gradient centrifugation and cryopreserved in liquid nitrogen vapor phase. Analytical flow cytometry was used to check the purity and quantity of every magnetically sorted T cell population. Genomic DNA was isolated from every sorted fraction and measured by UV absorbance on a Nanodrop 2000c. Study-level results and caveats: Pairwise subsampling led to the expectation that sequencing depth would affect the degree of clonotype sharing among donors. Higher generation probabilities were observed for clonotypes shared by all four sorted-subset donors than for non-shared clonotypes. Because the study included a small number of donors, the genetic and exposure-history diversity represented was limited. Naive subsets generally had larger estimated clonotype richness than memory subsets did. Rarefaction of sorted-subset datasets indicated incomplete sequencing despite the large sequencing depth. About 5% of naive CD4, 3.5% of naive CD8, 2.3% of memory CD4, and approximately 0.39% of memory CD8 clonotypes were shared across several donors. Only blood was sampled, and tissue TCR repertoires likely differ from those in blood.

This TCR derives from a man between 18 and 35 years old in good health. The material sequenced was naive CD4+ T cells sorted from blood. Explained via the paper, the cell subset or site label denotes: CD45RA+ positively selected. The chain links TRBV9 with TRBJ2-5; TRBD2 agrees with 14 junctional bases. The CDR3: CASSVGLAGVETQYF. The nucleotide sequence reads TGTGCCAGCAGCGTGGGACTAGCGGGAGTGGAGACCCAGTACTTC.